This passage covers 13 T cell receptor beta chains from one sample sequenced in a study of T cell responses to AZD1222 COVID-19 vaccine. Sequenced by immunoSEQ multiplex PCR; TCRdb stores in-frame clones only, minus some. The table includes some 180,000 clones, around 90% detected once. The material was peripheral blood, obtained 28 days after the second AZD1222 dose. Receptors were obtained from an adult who received the AZD1222 COVID-19 vaccine.

The CDR3 region is CSVYGPTGELFF. CDR3 DNA sequence: TGCAGCGTATACGGACCTACCGGGGAGCTGTTTTTT. This chain joins TRBV29-1 and TRBJ2-2; D gene uncertain. Germline CDR1 SQVTM, CDR2 ANQGSEA. CDR3 length: 12 amino acids. V was shortened by 6 bases and J by 5 bases, with 10 bases between the two germline ends.

This sequence joins TRBV6-5 and TRBJ1-1; possibly TRBD1 for D (5 bases). V was pared by 5 bases and J by 2 bases, with 12 bases between. The germline V gene has CDR1 MNHEY and CDR2 SVGAGI. CDR3 length: 14 residues. The CDR3 sequence: CASSPRQSNTEAFF. CDR3 DNA sequence: TGTGCCAGCAGTCCCCGACAGAGCAACACTGAAGCTTTCTTT.

The V and J genes are TRBV4-1 and TRBJ2-1, with D possibly being TRBD1 (6 bases). Per the germline V gene, CDR1 is MGHRA and CDR2 is YSYEKL. The CDR3 extends over 17 amino acids. Trimming left V 3 bases short and J 6 bases short, with 21 bases between. The CDR3 sequence is CASSHPQGRGSLNEQFF. The DNA of the CDR3 is TGCGCCAGCAGCCATCCCCAGGGCAGGGGATCCCTCAATGAGCAGTTCTTC.

The chain joins TRBV2 to TRBJ1-3; D is unclear. This CDR3 spans 15 amino acids. V gave up 3 bases and J gave up 0 bases, with 9 bases separating them. Per the germline V gene, CDR1 is SNHLY and CDR2 is FYNNEI. This CDR3 reads CASSEPEISGNTIYF. The CDR3 DNA reads as TGTGCCAGCAGTGAGCCAGAGATCTCTGGAAACACCATATATTTT.

The V and J genes are TRBV15 and TRBJ2-7, with TRBD2 matching over 7 bases. This CDR3 region has 14 residues. Unmatched junction bases numbered 5, after V lost 4 bases and J lost 2 bases. Germline values: CDR1 LNHNV, CDR2 YYDKDF (reference sequence). The chain's CDR3 is CATSKAGLAYEQYF. As DNA, the CDR3 is TGTGCCACCAGCAAAGCGGGACTGGCCTACGAGCAGTACTTC. Looking up the rest from reference TRBV15 and TRBJ2-7 gives the full variable domain: DAMVIQNPRYQVTQFGKPVTLSCSQTLNHNVMYWYQQKSSQAPKLLFHYYDKDFNNEADTPDNFQSRRPNTSFCFLDIRSPGLGDTAMYLCATSKAGLAYEQYFGPGTRLTVT.

The rearrangement links TRBV2 to TRBJ2-1; 7 bases are shared with TRBD1. V was clipped by 4 bases and J by 10 bases; unmatched bases: 4. Germline V gives CDR1 SNHLY, CDR2 FYNNEI. The CDR3 contains 12 residues. CDR3 in amino acids: CASSGGQLEQFF. CDR3 nucleotides: TGTGCCAGCAGTGGGGGACAGCTCGAGCAGTTCTTC.

This sequence joins TRBV4-2 and TRBJ1-4; D not certain. The germline V and J ends were trimmed by 0 bases and 7 bases, with 12 bases remaining between them. The germline V gene has CDR1 LGHNA and CDR2 YNFKEQ. The CDR3 has 15 residues. CDR3 nucleotide sequence: TGTGCCAGCAGCCAAGAGGAGGCACTTAGTGAAAAACTGTTTTTT. It yields the protein CASSQEEALSEKLFF.

A single count supports this clone. The chain uses TRBV6-1 and TRBJ1-4, with D possibly TRBD1 on 5 matching bases. This CDR3 contains 14 residues. CDR1 MNHNS and CDR2 SASEGT come from the germline V gene. The V gene lost 3 bases and the J gene lost 5 bases, with 10 bases spanning the gap. The CDR3 protein is CASSDSGTNEKLFF. The CDR3 DNA is TGTGCCAGCAGTGATTCAGGGACCAATGAAAAACTGTTTTTT.

The rearrangement joins TRBV5-1 to TRBJ2-1, with TRBD2 identical over 9 bases. The V segment lost 3 bases and the J segment 3 bases; nucleotides outside the gene matches: 7. From germline, CDR1 is SGHRS and CDR2 YFSETQ. The CDR3 consists of 16 residues. The CDR3 nucleotides read TGCGCCAGCAGCTCCGGAGGGCGGGAGGGCTACAATGAGCAGTTCTTC. As protein: CASSSGGREGYNEQFF.

This chain uses TRBV19 with TRBJ2-2; 10 bases are a match to TRBD1. The germline gives CDR1 LNHDA, CDR2 SQIVND (reference sequence). The CDR3 extends over 15 amino acids. Trimming at V came to 7 bases and at J to 4 bases, leaving 6 bases not matched to a gene. As DNA, the CDR3 is TGTGCCAGTACCAGGACAGGGGGTGTCACCGGGGAGCTGTTTTTT. Translation: CASTRTGGVTGELFF.

J is TRBJ2-3 and V is TRBV27; TRBD1 matches at 7 bases. V was pared by 6 bases and J by 3 bases, with 0 bases of the junction left unmatched. CDR1 and CDR2 from the germline V gene are MNHEY and SMNVEV (reference sequence). CDR3 size: 12 residues. The CDR3 DNA sequence: TGTGCCAGCAGACAGGGGACAGATACGCAGTATTTT. Residues: CASRQGTDTQYF.

V is TRBV4-3 and J is TRBJ2-1; 8 positions agree with TRBD2. CDR3 length equals 16 residues. Trimming removed 0 bases from V and 8 bases from J; junction bases left unmatched: 9. CDR1 is LGHNA and CDR2 is YSLEER in the germline V gene. CDR3 loop: CASSQERIAGSHEQFF. For the CDR3, the DNA is TGCGCCAGCAGCCAAGAGCGAATAGCGGGGTCCCATGAGCAGTTCTTC.

DNA of the CDR3: TGCAGCGTTGACAGGGATGGGACTAGCGGGTACAATGAGCAGTTCTTC. Amino acids: CSVDRDGTSGYNEQFF. The chain uses TRBV29-1 and TRBJ2-1; 12 bases fit TRBD2. After removal of 3 bases from V and 4 bases from J, the junction contained 7 bases not matched to a gene. Germline CDR1 SQVTM, CDR2 ANQGSEA. The CDR3 loop spans 16 amino acids.